This entry describes one T cell receptor (beta chain). Antigen unknown. CDR1 is GTSNPN, CDR2 SVGIG, per germline (reference sequence). The V gene lost 2 bases and the J gene lost 0 bases, with 14 bases spanning the gap. CDR3 length equals 17 residues. TCRdb's table, derived via immunoSEQ multiplex PCR, lists solely in-frame clones and lacks some. The sample carries about 59,000 clones, approximately 90% recorded once. The record originates from a study of OX40 agonist ivuxolimab in advanced cancers. Broader study findings: Average numbers of expanded clones were greater in CD8+ T cells than in CD4+.

The clonotype comes from an adult with an advanced solid tumor such as melanoma, head and neck, liver or kidney cancer. The chain combines TRBV30 with TRBJ2-6, with a possible D match to TRBD1 (6 bases). The sample consisted of CD4+ or CD8+ T cells sorted from blood, taken in a trial of the OX40 agonist ivuxolimab. CDR3 residues: CAWSRDTSYSGANVLTF. CDR3 nucleotides: TGTGCCTGGAGTCGGGACACTTCTTACTCTGGGGCCAACGTCCTGACTTTC.